The sequence of this T cell receptor beta chain was determined in a study of CD8+CD57+ T cells in acquired aplastic anemia. Study results and limitations: Patients did not significantly differ from controls in CD8+ Simpson's diversity. The number of CD8+ CDR3 sequences shared by patients and controls was twenty-nine.

The template used for profiling TCR beta VDJ and CDR3 was genomic DNA. TCRdb re-called the reads with MiXCR, one entry per CDR3 protein. The top ten clones hold approximately 8.2% of a sample with about 270,000 distinct CDR3 sequences, 45% to 65% of them seen once. To note about this clonotype: As yet, its antigen is unknown.

This CDR3 is built from 13 residues. V gave up 10 bases and J gave up 14 bases, with 21 bases separating them. The germline CDR1 and CDR2 sequences are WNHNN and SYGVQD (reference sequence). This rearrangement joins TRBV10-1 to TRBJ1-6; possibly TRBD1 for D (6 bases). The receptor comes from a human donor with severe aplastic anemia or a healthy control (not recorded which). Sequenced material: sorted CD4+, CD8+, or CD8+CD57+ T cells (not recorded which) from PBMCs. CDR3 nucleotide sequence: TGCGCCAATGTGGGGGAGGGGGAATCAGCCCTCCACTTT. Its protein is CANVGEGESALHF.